A selection of T cell receptor beta chains follows, all from one sample in a study of blood T cell repertoires in COVID-19. Method: immunoSEQ multiplex PCR; TCRdb's copy keeps in-frame clones and lacks some. The sample contains 150,000 or so clones, over 70% of which appear only once. The sequencing sample was made of peripheral blood. The receptor set was obtained from a man older than 75 with acute or convalescent COVID-19. Both conserved end residues are part of each CDR3. D genes are given only for firm matches. For some rows the clone size is stated as once, few or many, or as a class when expanded; others skip it.

V gene	CDR3 length	D gene	J gene	clone size	CDR3 DNA	CDR3 protein
TRBV11-2	14	TRBD1	TRBJ2-7	-	TGTGCCAGCAGAAAGGACAGGGGGCACTACGAGCAGTACTTC	CASRKDRGHYEQYF
TRBV6-5	14	TRBD2	TRBJ2-1	-	TGTGCCAGCAGCAAGGGACTAGCCTCCAATGAGCAGTTCTTC	CASSKGLASNEQFF
TRBV6-5	15	TRBD1	TRBJ1-1	once	TGTGCCAGCACCGCTCTACGGACAGGTTTTACTGAAGCTTTCTTT	CASTALRTGFTEAFF
TRBV3-1/TRBV3-2	14	TRBD1	TRBJ1-1	-	TGTGCCAGCAGCTTTTGGACAGGAGCCACTGAAGCTTTCTTT	CASSFWTGATEAFF
TRBV11-2	14	-	TRBJ2-2	-	TGTGCCAGCAGCTCTAGGGGGAACACCGGGGAGCTGTTTTTT	CASSSRGNTGELFF
TRBV5-1	14	TRBD1	TRBJ1-2	-	TGCGCCAGCAGCTCGGCGGGACAGTGGGATGGCTACACCTTC	CASSSAGQWDGYTF
TRBV5-7	15	-	TRBJ2-3	-	TGTGCCAGCAGCCACAGTAGGCGATCGGTGTCGGATCCGTATTTT	CASSHSRRSVSDPYF
TRBV6-4	13	TRBD1	TRBJ1-1	once	TGTGCCACCAGACAGGGACCGAACACTGAAGCTTTCTTT	CATRQGPNTEAFF
TRBV5-1	15	-	TRBJ2-7	-	TGCGCCAGCAGCCCCCGACAGGAATCAGCCTCCGAGCAGTACTTC	CASSPRQESASEQYF
TRBV10-3	15	TRBD1	TRBJ2-1	-	TGTGCCATCAGTGAGCCCCGGGACAGGGTCTATGAGCAGTTCTTC	CAISEPRDRVYEQFF
TRBV30	14	-	TRBJ2-7	-	TGTGCCTGGAGTGTACTAAGGGGGAGGGCCGAGCAGTACTTC	CAWSVLRGRAEQYF
TRBV11-2	14	TRBD1	TRBJ2-7	-	TGTGCCAGCAGCGCCGGGACAGAGTCCTACGAGCAGTACTTC	CASSAGTESYEQYF
TRBV5-4	15	-	TRBJ2-2	-	TGTGCCAGCAGCTCCGCCCCTACCGGGATCGGGGAGCTGTTTTTT	CASSSAPTGIGELFF
TRBV20-1	14	-	TRBJ1-6	-	TGCAGTGCTAGTCAGCAGGGGCTAGAATCACCCCTCCACTTT	CSASQQGLESPLHF
TRBV2	17	TRBD2	TRBJ2-5	-	TGTGCCAGCAGTAGGGCTAGCGGGGGGCTCCAAGCTGGGACCCAGTACTTC	CASSRASGGLQAGTQYF
TRBV28	11	-	TRBJ1-1	-	TGTGCCAGCATGCGGAACACTGAAGCTTTCTTT	CASMRNTEAFF
TRBV19	16	-	TRBJ2-1	-	TGTGCCAGTAGTCCCTCGGGGAGGTTCGCCTACAATGAGCAGTTCTTC	CASSPSGRFAYNEQFF
TRBV10-2	17	TRBD2	TRBJ2-1	-	TGCGCCAGCAGCTTACCCCACCTAGCGGGAGCTGGTAATGAGCAGTTCTTC	CASSLPHLAGAGNEQFF
TRBV3-1/TRBV3-2	14	TRBD1	TRBJ1-2	-	TGTGCCAGCAGCTCCTGGACAGGGGAAGGCGGCTACACCTTC	CASSSWTGEGGYTF
TRBV12-2	16	-	TRBJ2-7	-	TGTGCAAGTCGCGCGAAGACAGGGGCCCCCCCCTACGAGCAGTACTTC	CASRAKTGAPPYEQYF
TRBV3-1/TRBV3-2	14	-	TRBJ1-1	once	TGTGCCAGCAGCCAATTCCCCAGGGCTGGTTTAGCTTTCTTT	CASSQFPRAGLAFF
TRBV7-4	16	TRBD2	TRBJ2-7	once	TGTGCCAGCAGCTTAAGTGCAGCGGGAGAAAGTTACGAGCAGTACTTC	CASSLSAAGESYEQYF
TRBV29-1	14	-	TRBJ1-5	-	TGCAGCGTATCGCAGGGTTATAGCAATCAGCCCCAGCATTTT	CSVSQGYSNQPQHF
TRBV4-2	17	TRBD1	TRBJ2-1	-	TGTGCCAGTACAAACAAGATCGGGACAGGGGGCTTCGATGAGCAGTTCTTC	CASTNKIGTGGFDEQFF
TRBV3-1/TRBV3-2	16	-	TRBJ2-5	-	TGTGCCAGCAGCTTCAGGGGCGGTGCACCTCAAGAGACCCAGTACTTC	CASSFRGGAPQETQYF
TRBV4-1	16	-	TRBJ1-5	-	TGCGCCAGCAGCCAAGATAACGGAGGTGGCAATCAGCCCCAGCATTTT	CASSQDNGGGNQPQHF
TRBV6-1	14	-	TRBJ2-7	-	TGTGCCAGCAGTGATGCAGGGAAATCAAACGAGCAGTACTTC	CASSDAGKSNEQYF
TRBV27	17	TRBD1	TRBJ1-1	-	TGTGCCAGCAGTCAATTTTCGGGACAGGGGTTCAGCACTGAAGCTTTCTTT	CASSQFSGQGFSTEAFF
TRBV28	13	-	TRBJ1-1	-	TGTGCCGGATCTACAGTTATGAACACTGAAGCTTTCTTT	CAGSTVMNTEAFF
TRBV3-1/TRBV3-2	15	TRBD1	TRBJ1-1	once	TGTGCCAGCAGCCAAGGCCCGACAGGGGGCACTGAAGCTTTCTTT	CASSQGPTGGTEAFF
TRBV7-2	17	TRBD1	TRBJ1-3	-	TGTGCCAGCAGCTTAATCGGCGGGGGACAGGGGAGCCACACCATATATTTT	CASSLIGGGQGSHTIYF
TRBV19	14	TRBD1	TRBJ1-6	medium-sized	TGTGCCAGTACTGACAGGGTTGCAAGATCACCCCTCCACTTT	CASTDRVARSPLHF
TRBV10-3	17	TRBD1	TRBJ1-1	-	TGTGCCATCAGTGAAGACTCGGGACAGGGGGCGCGCACTGAAGCTTTCTTT	CAISEDSGQGARTEAFF
TRBV6-1	15	-	TRBJ1-5	-	TGTGCCAGCAGTGAAGCCATCATCACGGATCAGCCCCAGCATTTT	CASSEAIITDQPQHF
TRBV5-1	14	TRBD1	TRBJ2-5	-	TGCGCCAGCAGCCCGGGACAGACACAAGAGACCCAGTACTTC	CASSPGQTQETQYF
TRBV5-5	15	-	TRBJ1-4	-	TGTGCCAGCAGCTTCTTCTCTGCAACTAATGAAAAACTGTTTTTT	CASSFFSATNEKLFF
TRBV12-3/TRBV12-4	12	-	TRBJ1-1	-	TGTGCCAGCAGTTTATCGGGAACTGAAGCTTTCTTT	CASSLSGTEAFF
TRBV5-5	12	-	TRBJ2-1	-	TGTGCCAGCAGCAACCGGGATATTGAGCAGTTCTTC	CASSNRDIEQFF
TRBV7-2	15	-	TRBJ2-7	few	TGTGCCAGCAGCTTAGGCGGGGGCGGCCCCGGAGAGCAGTACTTC	CASSLGGGGPGEQYF
TRBV19	16	TRBD1	TRBJ1-1	-	TGTGCCAGTAGTATAGGACAGGGGGTCGAAGTCGCTGAAGCTTTCTTT	CASSIGQGVEVAEAFF
TRBV3-1/TRBV3-2	17	-	TRBJ1-4	-	TGTGCCAGCAGCCAAGCATCGGACAGACTAACTAATGAAAAACTGTTTTTT	CASSQASDRLTNEKLFF
TRBV29-1	12	TRBD1	TRBJ2-7	-	TGCAGCGCGGGACAGGGTGTGGAGGAGCAGTACTTC	CSAGQGVEEQYF
TRBV11-2	16	-	TRBJ2-4	-	TGTGCCAGCAGCTTAGATAATCGGGTAGCCAAAAACATTCAGTACTTC	CASSLDNRVAKNIQYF
TRBV11-3	14	TRBD1	TRBJ2-3	-	TGTGCCAGCAGCGCGCGACAGGGGAGAGATACGCAGTATTTT	CASSARQGRDTQYF
TRBV6-5	14	TRBD1	TRBJ1-6	-	TGTGCCAGCAGCCCGGGACAGCGAACCTCACCCCTCCACTTT	CASSPGQRTSPLHF
TRBV11-3	16	TRBD2	TRBJ2-1	-	TGTGCCAGCAGTTCAAGGCGTCTAGCGGGGTACAATGAGCAGTTCTTC	CASSSRRLAGYNEQFF
TRBV2	11	-	TRBJ1-6	-	TGTGCCAGCAATAATAATTCACCCCTCCACTTT	CASNNNSPLHF
TRBV15	16	-	TRBJ1-2	-	TGTGCCACCAGCAGAGGATTGGCAGGATGGCCCTATGGCTACACCTTC	CATSRGLAGWPYGYTF
TRBV28	16	TRBD2	TRBJ2-1	-	TGTGCCACCGAGACGGGACTAGCGGGTGGCTACAATGAGCAGTTCTTC	CATETGLAGGYNEQFF
TRBV7-8	12	-	TRBJ2-1	-	TGTGCCAGCAGCACAGGTTACGGGGAGCAGTTCTTC	CASSTGYGEQFF
TRBV21-1	15	-	TRBJ2-1	-	TGTGCCAGCAGCAAGGAGCGGGAGCCCTACAATGAGCAGTTCTTC	CASSKEREPYNEQFF
TRBV7-2	14	-	TRBJ2-3	-	TGTGCCAGCAGATCCGGGACACCCACAGATACGCAGTATTTT	CASRSGTPTDTQYF
TRBV9	15	-	TRBJ2-5	-	TGTGCCAGCAGCTCCCTTTGGGGGCAGCAAGAGACCCAGTACTTC	CASSSLWGQQETQYF
TRBV19	15	-	TRBJ2-1	-	TGTGCCAGTAGTATTCAGGGTAGCTCCTACAATGAGCAGTTCTTC	CASSIQGSSYNEQFF
TRBV6-5	14	-	TRBJ2-3	-	TGTGCCAGCAGCCGCCGACAGTTCACAGATACGCAGTATTTT	CASSRRQFTDTQYF